The source of this T cell receptor beta chain is a study of cytomegalovirus exposure and HLA in healthy donors (TCRdb year 2017). Describing the broader study: An earlier analysis of approximately 640 of the donors reported more than 250 Gb of sequence data and 120 million or so unique TCR beta sequences from about 179 million T cells. Rather than drawing on any new phenotypic data, the later analysis identified candidate immune exposures from TCR beta sequences and the way those sequences occurred across donors. A later analysis re-analyzed previously published TCR beta repertoires from approximately 670 donors and added high-resolution HLA genotyping to study TCR occurrence patterns. HLA typing included class I and class II loci at four-digit resolution. The study combined high-throughput TCR immunosequencing, statistical association of individual TCRs with disease status, and machine learning to predict cytomegalovirus infection status. An earlier analysis of roughly 580 of the donors used high-throughput TCR beta sequencing to judge whether each TCR beta V gene segment behaved as functional or pseudogenic. Across under 500 genotyped donors of the cohort, an average of about 240,000 unique TCR beta nucleotide sequences per donor were sequenced, and roughly a sixth of those sequences were non-productive. An early release covering around 630 HLA-typed donors comprised approximately 300 gigabases of sequencing data and tens of millions of unique TCR sequences. The number of donors typed differed by locus, with about 629-630 for A, B, C, DRB1 and DQB1, around 500 for DQA1, 606 for DPA1, and some 450 for DPB1. In addition to the first cohort of around 670 subjects, a separate validation cohort of 120 different subjects was used. A later genetic analysis took genome-wide SNP genotypes for 398 of the 666 donors and used that subset as a discovery cohort. Of the roughly 400 genotyped donors, approximately 82% fell in the genetic ancestry cluster associated with self-reported Caucasian donors. The study was designed to test whether signatures of past pathogen exposure could be identified by cataloging public T cell receptors. The T cell repertoires of 666 subjects were profiled by immunosequencing and related to cytomegalovirus serostatus. Donor age, sex, ethnicity and CMV serostatus were compiled alongside the repertoire data. Every discovery cohort repertoire had been produced on one sequencing platform. Several DR-DQ haplotypes were treated as single units for association and clustering because of strong linkage in the cohort. Beyond this particular receptor, the publication reports: The earlier analysis of 587 of the donors excluded about 16 rarely observed V segments, including chromosome 9 orphons, because counts were too low. Because HLA typing was missing for some donors at each locus, association tests included only the typed subset. Because the 87-base-pair reads could not distinguish some IMGT-functional V segments, including TRBV6-2 and TRBV6-3, those segments were excluded. This cohort had only TCR beta chains sequenced, and the lack of alpha or paired-chain data limited which features could be detected. In vitro tests confirmed that a few of the cytomegalovirus-associated TCR beta chains recognize cytomegalovirus antigens. A later analysis reported that several top co-occurrence clusters appeared linked to parvovirus B19, influenza, CMV and Epstein-Barr virus. According to a later analysis, most CMV-associated TCR beta chains appeared to be HLA-restricted, and the HLA associations seemed to be driven largely by CMV exposure. An earlier analysis of approximately 540 of the donors showed that most TCR beta V segments appeared in productive rearrangements either about 90% or about 30% of the time, which broadly matched IMGT annotations. In the study, approximately 160 TCR beta chains were listed as associated with cytomegalovirus. A group of highly shared sequence variants was considered likely to be a technical artifact of the sequencing pipeline. CMV serostatus was the only immune exposure information available for the cohort. Linkage disequilibrium might explain the correlated functional status among segregating V segments, but an unknown experimental factor could not be excluded. Roughly uniform sequencing depth across donors was assumed in presence/absence analyses, although this assumption may not hold. At a false discovery rate of 0.05, a later analysis linked some 18,000 TCR beta sequences to specific HLA alleles. An association between a missense DCLRE1C variant and V-gene and J-gene trimming of TCR beta chains was found in a later genetic analysis and replicated in an independent cohort. The classifier was reported to diagnose cytomegalovirus status with high specificity and sensitivity in both the original cohort and the validation cohort. A later analysis found that HLA-associated TCR beta chains were more clonally expanded and had lower generation probabilities than equally common non-associated chains. In a later analysis, the rate of TCR association differed among HLA loci, with DRB1 alleles having the most associated TCRs and HLA-C alleles having the fewest. Assigning TCR associations to individual alleles was difficult when HLA alleles, especially DR and DQ, strongly co-occurred. A further reported finding was that TCR beta sequences accurately predicted the HLA-A and HLA-B alleles for most subjects in the first cohort. The authors suggested that the approach could potentially be generalized to other disease states and immunological phenotypes. According to a later genetic analysis, donors in an Asian-associated ancestry cluster had fewer N-insertions in productive TCRs than the approximately 700-donor mean. Most TCR sequences were observed very rarely across donors, whereas some public TCRs were present in many individuals.

In the germline V gene, CDR1 corresponds to SQVTM and CDR2 to ANQGSEA. There are 14 amino acids in the CDR3, from cysteine to phenylalanine inclusive. The kept DNA is CDR3 alone, 42 bases in frame from the first base. V loses 3 bases at its end and J loses 4 bases; junction bases beyond the gene matches: 5. The protocol used for the library was the immunoSEQ multiplex PCR assay. The multiplex PCR relied on a mix of 60 forward primers for TCR Vbeta segments and 13 reverse primers for TCR Jbeta segments. The CDR3 region of rearranged TCR beta genes was amplified from genomic DNA with a multiplex PCR assay. On the Illumina HiSeq System, the amplified TCR beta libraries were sequenced as 87-base-pair reads. In the original analysis: A later analysis tallied around 80 million unique TCR beta chains across the 666 repertoires, and approximately 12 million of those chains were shared by two or more donors. Raw reads were error-corrected and collapsed into unique sequences by a nearest-neighbor algorithm in which closely related sequences were merged to remove PCR and sequencing errors. Alignment of CDR3 sequences to IMGT reference sequences was used to assign V, D and J gene segments. Each retained sequence needed at least a six-nucleotide match to both a V gene segment and a J gene segment. A rearrangement counted as productive if the CDR3 had no stop codons and remained in frame with V and J, and every other rearrangement counted as non-productive. Following IMGT convention, CDR3 was defined as the stretch from the second conserved V-encoded cysteine up to the conserved J-encoded phenylalanine. The earlier analysis of 500 to 600 of the donors excluded sequences that lacked an unambiguous match to a single V gene segment. An earlier analysis of fewer than 750 of the donors called V segments functional above 56.7% productive rearrangements and segregating when the between-donor standard deviation exceeded 5%. A statistical classification framework was built for diagnosing cytomegalovirus status from the catalog of TCR beta chain sequences. V and J gene assignment, in a later analysis, came from comparing TCR nucleotide sequences with IMGT/GENE-DB human TR gene sequences. In a later analysis, CDR3 sequences and most-parsimonious VDJ recombination scenarios were assigned using the TCRdist pipeline. In a later analysis, each TCR beta chain was defined by its CDR3 amino acid sequence together with its V-gene family, and reads without a unique V-gene family were excluded. In a later analysis, several hundred highly shared, low-generation-probability nucleotide sequences were removed to address suspected cross-contamination and a sequencing artifact. A later analysis calculated a clonal expansion index for each public chain from normalized within-repertoire ranks of inferred template counts. In a later analysis, generation probabilities were computed using a VDJ recombination model fitted to out-of-frame rearrangements, and the results were checked against IGoR. A later analysis scored TCR-TCR, TCR-HLA and TCR-CMV co-occurrence with hypergeometric tests, applying a repertoire-size bias correction to TCR pairs. False discovery rates were estimated in a later analysis by permuting HLA or CMV assignments 20 times. In a later analysis, co-occurring TCRs were grouped using DBSCAN, and TCRdist sequence similarity was added for clustering within HLA-allele-positive subsets. Repertoires with fewer than 30,000 or more than 120,000 public chains were left out of co-occurrence clustering, as were five repertoires with anomalous nucleotide sharing. Here the immuneACCESS table is served through TCRdb, limited to in-frame sequences with V and J called. Missing clones are a known gap in these copies; in checked studies unresolved V genes cover under half, and the rest lacks a known reason. V and J calls and clone size are given by that table; D and trimming were obtained from the DNA. The sample table gives around 150,000 clones. The top ten hold under 3.5% of the sample.

The cohort consisted of fewer than 700 healthy bone marrow donors. At the time of sampling, every cohort member was nominally healthy, though immune exposures that went unrecorded were likely present. The donor was CMV seronegative and was included in the group of about 350 seronegative cohort members. Every donor gave a peripheral blood sample, and the peripheral blood mononuclear cells from that sample were used for TCR beta sequencing. Genomic DNA extraction from the blood cell samples was performed with the Qiagen DNeasy Blood Extraction Kit. Points on this clone: Its binding antigen is unknown.

Recombination joined TRBV29-1 with TRBJ2-3, and 9 junction bases match TRBD2. The source of this sequence is a man aged 35-49 years in good health and CMV-seronegative. The sequenced material came from PBMCs. Read as DNA, the sequence is TGCAGCGTTGATGGAGCGGGGGGCGCAGATACGCAGTATTTT. Protein translation: CSVDGAGGADTQYF.